What follows are 7 T cell receptor beta chains derived from one specimen sequenced in a study of shared clonotypes between healthy human individuals. Libraries were prepared by immunoSEQ multiplex PCR; TCRdb keeps only in-frame clonotypes and omits some of them. The sample lists more than 150,000 clones, 85% to 95% seen once, with around 0.067% in the top ten. Sequenced material: naive CD4+ T cells sorted from blood. Described subset: CD45RA+ positively selected. These receptors were taken from a woman aged 25 to 45 in good health.

The J gene is TRBJ1-2, the V gene TRBV19; 8 bases agree with TRBD1. The germline CDR1 and CDR2 sequences are LNHDA and SQIVND (reference sequence). The CDR3 is 16 residues long. V dropped 8 bases and J dropped 4; count of bases not matched to a gene: 15. CDR3 residues: CASDVGTGRGLYGYTF. The CDR3 DNA sequence: TGTGCCAGTGACGTCGGGACAGGACGGGGGCTCTATGGCTACACCTTC.

V is TRBV15 and J is TRBJ2-3, with D hard to call. With 3 bases removed from V and 4 bases from J, the gap between germline ends came to 5 bases. The CDR3 runs to 12 residues. Germline-derived CDR1 and CDR2 are LNHNV and YYDKDF (reference sequence). CDR3 residues: CATSSPSDTQYF. DNA of the CDR3: TGTGCCACCAGCAGCCCCTCAGATACGCAGTATTTT.

The chain joins TRBV30 to TRBJ2-1, with D unresolved. The CDR3 has 15 amino acids. Deletions cut 0 bases from V and 0 bases from J, with 9 bases between. Germline V gene lookup returns CDR1 GTSNPN and CDR2 SVGIG (reference sequence). CDR3 region: CAWSVASPSYNEQFF. The CDR3 DNA reads TGTGCCTGGAGTGTGGCGTCCCCCTCCTACAATGAGCAGTTCTTC.

The rearrangement links TRBV5-4 to TRBJ2-5; D gene unclear. The tail of the sequence fits TRBJ2-7 better, so the J call may be wrong. Germline CDR1 SGHNT, CDR2 YYREEE (reference sequence). The CDR3 loop spans 15 amino acids. CDR3 sequence: CASSYPGASSYEQYF. The CDR3 region has the DNA TGTGCCAGCAGCTACCCGGGCGCGAGCTCCTACGAGCAGTACTTC.

V gene TRBV5-4 combines with J gene TRBJ2-3, with D uncertain. The CDR3 covers 15 residues. Trimming shortened V by 4 bases and J by 2 bases, and 14 bases separated the two germline ends. The germline CDR1 and CDR2 sequences are SGHNT and YYREEE (reference sequence). The CDR3 nucleotides are TGTGCCAGCAGCCCGAGTGAGGCATACACAGATACGCAGTATTTT. Its translation: CASSPSEAYTDTQYF.

The gene calls are TRBV20-1 and TRBJ2-7; the D is unclear. Germline V gene lookup returns CDR1 DFQATT and CDR2 SNEGSKA (reference sequence). This CDR3 has 11 residues. V was clipped by 3 bases and J by 9 bases, with 12 bases between them. As DNA, the CDR3 is TGCAGTGCTAGGATGCCTTTGGGGCAGTACTTC. Its translation: CSARMPLGQYF.

The chain couples TRBV10-3 to TRBJ2-5; maybe TRBD1 (7 bases). The closer fit of TRBJ2-7 to the DNA end suggests the J call may be wrong. The V gene's germline CDR1 is ENHRY and CDR2 SYGVKD. The CDR3 totals 15 residues. Written as DNA, the CDR3 is TGTGCCATCGGGAGAGGGGGCGGGAACCCCTACGAGCAGTACTTC. It specifies CAIGRGGGNPYEQYF.